This T cell receptor beta chain was recovered during a study of CD8 T cells in Susac syndrome. Random hexamers primed reverse transcription of about 0.5 to 1 ug RNA. The authors amplified TCR beta CDR3 across 54 Vbeta and 13 Jbeta using immunoSEQ multiplex PCR. TCRdb independently ran MiXCR on the immunoSEQ multiplex PCR reads; one entry per CDR3 protein. The repertoire holds 300,000 or so distinct CDR3 sequences, with 92% as singletons. J gave up 5 bases and V 4 bases, and 9 bases lay outside the gene matches. Germline CDR1 is LGHNA and CDR2 is YNFKEQ. The CDR3 loop spans 16 amino acids. The multiple sclerosis control cohort comprised treatment-naive individuals presenting with stable or active relapsing-remitting disease. TEMRA cells were FACS-enriched, while CD8+ and CD4+ T cells were negatively isolated.

The rearrangement links TRBV4-2 to TRBJ2-5, with 11 bases aligning to TRBD2. The sequence was obtained from a human donor with multiple sclerosis. Sequencing used CD4+ T cells from PBMCs. The CDR3 spells CASSLGTSGGAETQYF. In DNA, the CDR3 is TGTGCCAGCAGCCTCGGGACTAGCGGAGGGGCGGAGACCCAGTACTTC.